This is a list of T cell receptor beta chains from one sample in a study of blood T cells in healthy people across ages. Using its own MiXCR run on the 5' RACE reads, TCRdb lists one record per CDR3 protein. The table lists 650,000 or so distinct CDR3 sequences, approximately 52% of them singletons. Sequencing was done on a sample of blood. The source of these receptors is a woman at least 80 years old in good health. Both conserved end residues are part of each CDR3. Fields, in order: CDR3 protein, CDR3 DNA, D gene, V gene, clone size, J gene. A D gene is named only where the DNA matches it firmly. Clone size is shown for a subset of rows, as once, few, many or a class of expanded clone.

CDR3aa: CSASGDSRAGYEQFF; CDR3nt: TGCAGTGCTAGTGGGGACAGTAGGGCGGGGTATGAGCAGTTCTTC; d_gene: NA; v_gene: TRBV20-1; abundance: NA; j_gene: TRBJ2-1
CDR3aa: CASSLLPASVETQYF; CDR3nt: TGCGCCAGCAGCTTACTACCGGCTAGCGTAGAGACCCAGTACTTC; d_gene: NA; v_gene: TRBV4-1; abundance: many; j_gene: TRBJ2-5
CDR3aa: CASSPNSDRAAEAFF; CDR3nt: TGTGCCAGCAGCCCCAATTCCGACAGGGCTGCTGAAGCTTTCTTT; d_gene: TRBD1; v_gene: TRBV7-2; abundance: NA; j_gene: TRBJ1-1
CDR3aa: CAISPNWLSYNEQFF; CDR3nt: TGTGCCATCAGTCCAAACTGGCTTTCCTACAATGAGCAGTTCTTC; d_gene: NA; v_gene: TRBV10-3; abundance: many; j_gene: TRBJ2-1
CDR3aa: CASSHHSSYEQYF; CDR3nt: TGTGCCAGCAGCCATCATAGCTCCTACGAGCAGTACTTC; d_gene: NA; v_gene: TRBV3-1; abundance: few; j_gene: TRBJ2-7
CDR3aa: CSATGGINQPQHF; CDR3nt: TGCAGTGCTACTGGGGGGATCAATCAGCCCCAGCATTTT; d_gene: NA; v_gene: TRBV20-1; abundance: few; j_gene: TRBJ1-5
CDR3aa: CASRGAAYEQYF; CDR3nt: TGTGCCAGCAGAGGGGCGGCCTACGAGCAGTACTTC; d_gene: NA; v_gene: TRBV28; abundance: many; j_gene: TRBJ2-7
CDR3aa: CASSPWTASNNEQFF; CDR3nt: TGTGCCAGCAGTCCCTGGACTGCATCTAACAATGAGCAGTTCTTC; d_gene: NA; v_gene: TRBV27; abundance: NA; j_gene: TRBJ2-1
CDR3aa: CASSLSGSGNIQYF; CDR3nt: TGTGCCAGCAGTTTAAGCGGGAGCGGGAACATTCAGTACTTC; d_gene: TRBD2; v_gene: TRBV12-3/TRBV12-4; abundance: NA; j_gene: TRBJ2-4
CDR3aa: CSVLNRRFSGNTIYF; CDR3nt: TGCAGCGTTCTAAATCGGCGGTTCTCTGGAAACACCATATATTTT; d_gene: NA; v_gene: TRBV29-1; abundance: few; j_gene: TRBJ1-3
CDR3aa: CSAETGGAWRRTEAFF; CDR3nt: TGCAGTGCTGAAACAGGGGGCGCTTGGCGGCGGACTGAAGCTTTCTTT; d_gene: TRBD1; v_gene: TRBV20-1; abundance: few; j_gene: TRBJ1-1
CDR3aa: CASSAGETYNEQFF; CDR3nt: TGTGCCAGCTCGGCGGGTGAAACCTACAATGAGCAGTTCTTC; d_gene: NA; v_gene: TRBV5-6; abundance: few; j_gene: TRBJ2-1
CDR3aa: CASSFGLPTSTDTQYF; CDR3nt: TGTGCCAGCAGCTTTGGCTTGCCAACGTCCACAGATACGCAGTATTTT; d_gene: NA; v_gene: TRBV7-9; abundance: many; j_gene: TRBJ2-3
CDR3aa: CASSLVAGTDTQYF; CDR3nt: TGTGCCAGCAGCTTAGTGGCGGGCACAGATACGCAGTATTTT; d_gene: NA; v_gene: TRBV7-9; abundance: many; j_gene: TRBJ2-3
CDR3aa: CASSGGTSGSHGQYF; CDR3nt: TGTGCCAGCAGTGGAGGGACTAGCGGGAGCCATGGGCAGTACTTC; d_gene: TRBD2; v_gene: TRBV25-1; abundance: many; j_gene: TRBJ2-7
CDR3aa: CASSMGRAVQETQYF; CDR3nt: TGTGCCAGTAGTATGGGACGAGCAGTTCAAGAGACCCAGTACTTC; d_gene: NA; v_gene: TRBV19; abundance: few; j_gene: TRBJ2-5
CDR3aa: CASSRGSDTDTQYF; CDR3nt: TGTGCCAGCAGTCGGGGGTCGGACACAGATACGCAGTATTTT; d_gene: NA; v_gene: TRBV12-3/TRBV12-4; abundance: NA; j_gene: TRBJ2-3
CDR3aa: CSVDPRGSNYGYTF; CDR3nt: TGCAGCGTTGATCCCCGGGGATCTAACTATGGCTACACCTTC; d_gene: NA; v_gene: TRBV29-1; abundance: NA; j_gene: TRBJ1-2
CDR3aa: CASSFGGGGNQPQHF; CDR3nt: TGTGCCAGCAGTTTTGGAGGGGGTGGCAATCAGCCCCAGCATTTT; d_gene: NA; v_gene: TRBV12-3/TRBV12-4; abundance: few; j_gene: TRBJ1-5
CDR3aa: CASSLLAQQETQYF; CDR3nt: TGTGCCAGCAGCTTACTTGCGCAGCAAGAGACCCAGTACTTC; d_gene: NA; v_gene: TRBV7-2; abundance: NA; j_gene: TRBJ2-5
CDR3aa: CASGNRGFNQPQHF; CDR3nt: TGTGCCAGCGGGAACAGGGGTTTCAATCAGCCCCAGCATTTT; d_gene: TRBD1; v_gene: TRBV27; abundance: NA; j_gene: TRBJ1-5
CDR3aa: CASSTSGDSYNEQFF; CDR3nt: TGTGCCAGCAGTACAAGCGGGGACAGCTACAATGAGCAGTTCTTC; d_gene: NA; v_gene: TRBV27; abundance: many; j_gene: TRBJ2-1
CDR3aa: CSVEGVQGEETQYF; CDR3nt: TGCAGCGTTGAAGGGGTGCAGGGGGAGGAGACCCAGTACTTC; d_gene: TRBD1; v_gene: TRBV29-1; abundance: few; j_gene: TRBJ2-5
CDR3aa: CSVRDRKETQYF; CDR3nt: TGCAGCGTCCGGGACAGGAAAGAGACCCAGTACTTC; d_gene: TRBD1; v_gene: TRBV29-1; abundance: NA; j_gene: TRBJ2-5
CDR3aa: CASSDDRTGHNQPQHF; CDR3nt: TGTGCCAGCAGTGACGATAGGACAGGGCACAATCAGCCCCAGCATTTT; d_gene: TRBD1; v_gene: TRBV25-1; abundance: once; j_gene: TRBJ1-5
CDR3aa: CASSYRGEDLYGYTF; CDR3nt: TGTGCCAGCAGTTACAGGGGAGAAGACCTCTATGGCTACACCTTC; d_gene: NA; v_gene: TRBV6-5; abundance: NA; j_gene: TRBJ1-2
CDR3aa: CASSPTSGGATEQFF; CDR3nt: TGTGCCAGCTCACCAACTAGCGGGGGGGCCACTGAGCAGTTCTTC; d_gene: TRBD2; v_gene: TRBV18; abundance: NA; j_gene: TRBJ2-1
CDR3aa: CASSPGVEAYNEQFF; CDR3nt: TGCGCCAGCAGCCCCGGAGTGGAAGCCTACAATGAGCAGTTCTTC; d_gene: NA; v_gene: TRBV5-1; abundance: NA; j_gene: TRBJ2-1
CDR3aa: CSYVIGTGTYGYTF; CDR3nt: TGCAGTTATGTAATAGGGACAGGGACCTATGGCTACACCTTC; d_gene: TRBD1; v_gene: TRBV20-1; abundance: NA; j_gene: TRBJ1-2
CDR3aa: CASSQAIETQYF; CDR3nt: TGTGCCAGCAGCCAAGCCATAGAGACCCAGTACTTC; d_gene: NA; v_gene: TRBV3-1; abundance: many; j_gene: TRBJ2-5
CDR3aa: CASSPLAGGLISNEQFF; CDR3nt: TGTGCCAGCAGCCCTCTAGCGGGAGGGCTTATTTCGAATGAGCAGTTCTTC; d_gene: TRBD2; v_gene: TRBV11-2; abundance: NA; j_gene: TRBJ2-1
CDR3aa: CSATDFTDTQYF; CDR3nt: TGCAGTGCTACGGACTTCACAGATACGCAGTATTTT; d_gene: NA; v_gene: TRBV20-1; abundance: many; j_gene: TRBJ2-3
CDR3aa: CASRGLAGLAKNIQYF; CDR3nt: TGTGCCAGCAGGGGACTAGCGGGACTAGCCAAAAACATTCAGTACTTC; d_gene: TRBD2; v_gene: TRBV2; abundance: once; j_gene: TRBJ2-4
CDR3aa: CSAQSGLRNTEAFF; CDR3nt: TGCAGTGCTCAATCGGGACTCAGGAACACTGAAGCTTTCTTT; d_gene: NA; v_gene: TRBV20-1; abundance: NA; j_gene: TRBJ1-1
CDR3aa: CASSYDGHPAAYNEQFF; CDR3nt: TGCGCCAGCAGTTACGATGGACACCCAGCCGCGTACAATGAGCAGTTCTTC; d_gene: NA; v_gene: TRBV6-6; abundance: NA; j_gene: TRBJ2-1
CDR3aa: CASRSASGNNEQFF; CDR3nt: TGCGCCAGCAGGTCGGCTAGCGGGAACAATGAGCAGTTCTTC; d_gene: TRBD2; v_gene: TRBV5-1; abundance: NA; j_gene: TRBJ2-1
CDR3aa: CASSSTSKEQFF; CDR3nt: TGCGCCAGCAGCTCCACTAGCAAAGAGCAGTTCTTC; d_gene: NA; v_gene: TRBV5-1; abundance: few; j_gene: TRBJ2-1